These T cell receptor beta chains were read from a single sample in a study of blood T cell repertoires in COVID-19. Assay used: immunoSEQ multiplex PCR; TCRdb lists only in-frame clones, some missing. The top ten hold 4.5% to 6% of the sample, which has roughly 80,000 clones, around nine tenths seen once. The sequencing sample was made of peripheral blood. The receptors here all came from a woman of 80 years or more with active or convalescent COVID-19. CDR3s include the opening cysteine and the closing phenylalanine or tryptophan. Each record gives: V gene, D gene, clone size, J gene, CDR3 protein, CDR3 DNA. A D gene is named only where the DNA matches it firmly. Size is omitted from some rows. Given values are once, few, many or a class for expanded clones.

TRBV24-1	TRBD2	-	TRBJ2-5	CATSVSSGTQETQYF	TGTGCCACCAGTGTTAGCAGCGGGACGCAAGAGACCCAGTACTTC
TRBV2	TRBD2	-	TRBJ2-3	CASRLAGGTDTQYF	TGTGCCAGCAGACTAGCGGGAGGGACAGATACGCAGTATTTT
TRBV5-4	-	once	TRBJ2-1	CASSPDGGSSYNEQFF	TGTGCCAGCAGCCCGGACGGAGGGAGCTCCTACAATGAGCAGTTCTTC
TRBV6-5	TRBD1	-	TRBJ1-2	CASSYRTTGAGYTF	TGTGCCAGCAGTTACCGGACCACAGGGGCTGGCTACACCTTC
TRBV7-8	TRBD2	-	TRBJ2-1	CASSSVRGGSSSYNEQFF	TGTGCCAGCAGCTCGGTCCGCGGGGGGTCCAGCTCCTACAATGAGCAGTTCTTC
TRBV5-1	-	-	TRBJ1-4	CASSPGPGGEKLFF	TGCGCCAGCAGTCCAGGGCCAGGTGGTGAAAAACTGTTTTTT
TRBV6-4	TRBD2	-	TRBJ2-1	CASSRTSGGTSYNEQFF	TGTGCCAGCAGTCGGACTAGCGGGGGCACCTCCTACAATGAGCAGTTCTTC
TRBV28	-	-	TRBJ1-4	CASSRIGAGGEKLFF	TGTGCCAGCAGCCGAATCGGAGCTGGAGGGGAAAAACTGTTTTTT
TRBV28	TRBD2	-	TRBJ2-7	CASSLWASGRGEQYF	TGTGCCAGCAGTTTATGGGCTAGCGGGAGAGGTGAGCAGTACTTC
TRBV7-9	-	-	TRBJ2-7	CASSPVGHFGQYF	TGTGCCAGCAGCCCCGTGGGACATTTTGGGCAGTACTTC
TRBV28	TRBD1	-	TRBJ1-5	CASSPGQGRGPQHF	TGTGCCAGCAGTCCAGGACAGGGGAGGGGGCCCCAGCATTTT
TRBV4-2	-	-	TRBJ1-6	CASSQTQGYNSPLHF	TGTGCCAGCAGCCAAACACAGGGCTATAATTCACCCCTCCACTTT
TRBV6-2/TRBV6-3	-	-	TRBJ2-5	CASSYSSGRTQYF	TGTGCCAGCAGTTACTCGAGTGGGAGAACCCAGTACTTC
TRBV5-1	TRBD1	-	TRBJ1-4	CASSSGQGLNEKLFF	TGCGCCAGCAGCTCGGGACAGGGCCTTAATGAAAAACTGTTTTTT
TRBV7-2	-	-	TRBJ2-5	CASSLDYQETQYF	TGTGCCAGCAGCTTGGACTACCAAGAGACCCAGTACTTC
TRBV7-2	TRBD2	-	TRBJ2-1	CASSSTGLEGIPAREQFF	TGTGCCAGCAGCTCCACGGGACTAGAAGGTATTCCGGCGCGTGAGCAGTTCTTC
TRBV24-1	TRBD2	-	TRBJ2-1	CATSDAGTSGGALNEQFF	TGTGCCACCAGTGATGCCGGGACTAGCGGGGGGGCCCTCAATGAGCAGTTCTTC
TRBV7-8	TRBD2	-	TRBJ2-1	CASSLAPLREASYNEQLF	TGTGCCAGCAGCTTAGCCCCCCTGCGGGAGGCCTCCTACAATGAGCAGCTCTTC
TRBV11-2	-	few	TRBJ1-4	CASSLVQGYREKLFF	TGTGCCAGCAGCTTAGTACAGGGTTATCGGGAAAAACTGTTTTTT
TRBV18	-	-	TRBJ2-7	CASSPSGEQYF	TGTGCCAGCTCCCCCAGCGGCGAGCAGTACTTC
TRBV27	TRBD1	-	TRBJ1-4	CASSSGQVNNEKLFF	TGTGCCAGCAGTTCGGGACAGGTGAATAATGAAAAACTGTTTTTT
TRBV28	TRBD1	-	TRBJ2-7	CASRSDRVYEQYF	TGTGCCAGCAGGTCGGACAGGGTCTACGAGCAGTACTTC
TRBV20-1	-	once	TRBJ1-2	CSASGTGSNYGYTF	TGCAGTGCTAGTGGTACAGGAAGTAACTATGGCTACACCTTC
TRBV5-1	TRBD1	-	TRBJ1-1	CASSLMMDRGGTEAFF	TGCGCCAGCAGTCTAATGATGGACAGGGGTGGCACTGAAGCTTTCTTT
TRBV5-1	-	-	TRBJ2-5	CASSLQGRGETQYF	TGCGCCAGCAGCTTGCAGGGGAGGGGAGAGACCCAGTACTTC
TRBV5-1	-	once	TRBJ2-3	CASSLQGQGTDTQYF	TGCGCCAGCAGCTTACAGGGTCAGGGCACAGATACGCAGTATTTT
TRBV6-1	TRBD2	-	TRBJ2-3	CASSEARLAGETDTQYF	TGTGCCAGCAGTGAAGCGCGGCTAGCGGGAGAAACAGATACGCAGTATTTT
TRBV18	-	-	TRBJ1-1	CASSADRMNTEAFF	TGTGCCAGCTCTGCGGACAGAATGAACACTGAAGCTTTCTTT
TRBV7-9	TRBD1	once	TRBJ2-7	CASSLVGTGTDYEQYF	TGTGCCAGCAGCTTAGTGGGTACAGGGACAGACTACGAGCAGTACTTC
TRBV6-5	TRBD1	-	TRBJ2-4	CASTTGGLAKNIQYF	TGTGCCAGCACCACAGGGGGACTAGCCAAAAACATTCAGTACTTC
TRBV7-9	TRBD2	-	TRBJ2-5	CASSATLAGASETQYF	TGTGCCAGCAGCGCCACTCTAGCGGGGGCATCAGAGACCCAGTACTTC
TRBV5-6	-	once	TRBJ2-7	CASSSYGEQYF	TGTGCCAGCAGCTCTTACGGGGAGCAGTACTTC
TRBV24-1	TRBD2	-	TRBJ2-1	CATSDWTSGNYEQFF	TGTGCCACCAGTGACTGGACTAGCGGGAACTATGAGCAGTTCTTC
TRBV6-6	TRBD2	-	TRBJ2-7	CASSYEGGRAVSEQYF	TGTGCCAGCAGTTACGAGGGCGGGAGGGCCGTCAGCGAGCAGTACTTC
TRBV2	TRBD2	once	TRBJ2-1	CASSGGGVYYNEQFF	TGTGCCAGCAGTGGCGGGGGGGTCTACTACAATGAGCAGTTCTTC
TRBV9	-	-	TRBJ2-3	CASSVSESSTDTQYF	TGTGCCAGCAGCGTAAGCGAGTCTAGCACAGATACGCAGTATTTT
TRBV13	-	once	TRBJ1-1	CASSRQENTEAFF	TGTGCCAGCAGCCGGCAGGAGAACACTGAAGCTTTCTTT
TRBV7-2	TRBD2	-	TRBJ2-7	CASSFVGTSGPAPFEQYF	TGTGCCAGCAGCTTCGTAGGGACTAGCGGGCCAGCCCCCTTCGAGCAGTACTTC
TRBV7-2	-	-	TRBJ2-6	CASSRLRSGANVLTF	TGTGCCAGCAGCCGGTTACGCTCTGGGGCCAACGTCCTGACTTTC
TRBV5-1	TRBD1	-	TRBJ1-1	CASSSQGAYTEAFF	TGCGCCAGCAGTTCTCAGGGGGCATACACTGAAGCTTTCTTT
TRBV10-3	TRBD2	-	TRBJ2-2	CAISSSGRSGGELFF	TGTGCCATCAGTTCTAGCGGGAGATCCGGCGGGGAGCTGTTTTTT
TRBV14	TRBD2	-	TRBJ2-3	CASSQPLAGGPEVDTQYF	TGTGCCAGCAGCCAGCCACTAGCGGGGGGACCCGAGGTAGATACGCAGTATTTT
TRBV11-3	TRBD2	-	TRBJ2-5	CASSLGGSAETQYF	TGTGCCAGCAGCTTAGGCGGGAGCGCAGAGACCCAGTACTTC
TRBV6-5	TRBD2	-	TRBJ2-3	CASNGRGGRTDTQYF	TGTGCCAGCAATGGACGGGGGGGCCGGACAGATACGCAGTATTTT
TRBV6-2/TRBV6-3	TRBD1	once	TRBJ2-7	CASSTEDRRSYEQYF	TGTGCCAGCAGTACGGAGGACAGGAGGTCCTACGAGCAGTACTTC